The 15 T cell receptor beta chains in this list originate from one sample, sequenced in a study of T cells in Graves' hyperthyroidism and ophthalmopathy. The investigators amplified TCR beta CDR3 regions from RNA transcripts. First-round RT-PCR of the TCR CDR3 relied on the HTBI primer set. TCRdb re-derived calls from the multiplex PCR reads in MiXCR, one entry per CDR3 protein. The profile covers roughly 500,000 distinct CDR3 sequences, with around a quarter appearing a single time and about 10% taken by the ten largest. The sequencing input was blood. These receptor sequences come from a woman aged 25 to 39 with Graves' ophthalmopathy.

This clonotype was observed many times. The chain employs TRBV6-1 and TRBJ1-5; maybe TRBD1 (5 bases). Germline CDR1 and CDR2: MNHNS and SASEGT. The V end was cut by 8 bases, the J end by 1 base, with 9 bases between. The CDR3 consists of 13 residues. CDR3 DNA: TGTGCCAGCGGAAGACAGAGCAATCAGCCCCAGCATTTT. As protein: CASGRQSNQPQHF.

This clonotype was detected many times. This chain links TRBV28 with TRBJ1-2, with D unclear. Trimming pared 7 bases from V and 3 bases from J, leaving 9 bases between. Germline V lookup: CDR1 MDHEN, CDR2 SYDVKM. The CDR3 spans 12 residues. CDR3 amino acids: CASKKLDYGYTF. The CDR3 nucleotides read TGTGCCAGCAAGAAGCTAGACTATGGCTACACCTTC.

This clonotype occurred many times. The J gene is TRBJ1-2, the V gene TRBV20-1; a possible D gene is TRBD1 (6 bases). V was shortened by 7 bases and J by 7 bases, with 22 bases between the two germline ends. Germline V gives CDR1 DFQATT, CDR2 SNEGSKA (reference sequence). This CDR3 contains 14 residues. The CDR3 here is CSGTDDRTLSGYTF. For the CDR3, the DNA is TGCAGTGGTACCGACGACAGGACCTTAAGTGGCTACACCTTC.

The genes are TRBV30 and TRBJ1-1; D may be TRBD1 (5 bases). The CDR3 length is 13 residues. The V gene lost 4 bases and the J gene lost 1 base, with 10 bases spanning the gap. CDR1 is GTSNPN and CDR2 is SVGIG in the germline V gene (reference sequence). CDR3 residues: CAWTRQSNTEAFF. The CDR3 DNA follows: TGTGCCTGGACCCGACAGTCGAACACTGAAGCTTTCTTT.

A single count supports this clonotype. The CDR3 here is CASSPGVGTVFYEQYF. Written as DNA, the CDR3 is TGTGCCAGCAGTCCAGGGGTCGGGACAGTCTTCTACGAGCAGTACTTC. V usage is TRBV28 and J usage is TRBJ2-7, with 7 positions matching TRBD1. Trimming at V came to 5 bases and at J to 3 bases, leaving 13 bases not matched to a gene. Germline values: CDR1 MDHEN, CDR2 SYDVKM. The CDR3 extends over 16 amino acids.

The V gene is TRBV15, the J gene TRBJ1-5; TRBD1 might be the D (6 bases). This CDR3 contains 16 residues. In germline, CDR1 is LNHNV, CDR2 YYDKDF (reference sequence). Trimming shortened V by 0 bases and J by 0 bases, and 9 bases separated the two germline ends. In DNA, the CDR3 is TGTGCCACCAGCAGAGATTTAGGGGGTAGCAATCAGCCCCAGCATTTT. It codes for CATSRDLGGSNQPQHF.

The genes are TRBV12-3 or TRBV12-4 and TRBJ1-5, with D possibly matching TRBD1 (6 bases). Trimming took off 2 bases at V and 6 bases at J, with 11 bases between the two ends. This CDR3 spans 14 amino acids. CDR3 residues: CASSLSQGPQPQHF. In DNA, the CDR3 is TGTGCCAGCAGTTTAAGCCAGGGGCCTCAGCCCCAGCATTTT.

This rearrangement joins TRBV7-8 to TRBJ2-5; the D gene could be TRBD1 or TRBD2 (5 bases each). Trimming removed 5 bases at V and 5 bases at J, with 18 bases between. Germline assignment: CDR1 SGHVS and CDR2 FQNEAQ. CDR3 length: 15 amino acids. CDR3 in amino acids: CASSPRLGVFETQYF. CDR3 coding DNA: TGTGCCAGCAGCCCGCGACTGGGGGTATTCGAGACCCAGTACTTC.

The rearrangement joins TRBV11-2 to TRBJ2-7; D is undetermined. The germline V gene encodes CDR1 SGHAT and CDR2 FQNNGV. The CDR3 length is 13 residues. Trimming pared 4 bases from V and 2 bases from J, leaving 9 bases between. For the CDR3, the DNA is TGTGCCAGCAGCTCCCTTGTAACCTACGAGCAGTACTTC. This translates into CASSSLVTYEQYF.

The rearrangement links TRBV12-3 or TRBV12-4 to TRBJ2-7, with TRBD1 matching over 8 bases. The length of the CDR3 is 15 residues. With V trimmed by 6 bases and J by 3 bases, 10 bases remained unmatched. This chain's CDR3 is CASRHPTGAVYEQYF. CDR3 DNA: TGTGCCAGCAGGCACCCGACAGGGGCTGTCTACGAGCAGTACTTC.

The rearrangement links TRBV29-1 to TRBJ2-7; possible D gene TRBD1, 6 bases. The ends were cut back, 1 base at V and 9 bases at J, with 19 bases in the middle. The germline V gene has CDR1 SQVTM and CDR2 ANQGSEA. This CDR3 region has 14 residues. The CDR3 DNA reads as TGCAGCGTTGAAGGACTCCCGGGGTTCAGGGGGCAGTACTTC. Its translation: CSVEGLPGFRGQYF.

This rearrangement joins TRBV27 to TRBJ2-7; D remains unclear. Germline CDR1 MNHEY, CDR2 SMNVEV (reference sequence). V was shortened by 0 bases and J by 3 bases, with 12 bases between the two germline ends. CDR3 size: 15 residues. This CDR3 reads CASSLSGNIGYEQYF. CDR3 DNA sequence: TGTGCCAGCAGTTTATCCGGCAATATAGGCTACGAGCAGTACTTC.

The rearrangement joins TRBV20-1 to TRBJ2-7; no clear D. Germline CDR1 DFQATT, CDR2 SNEGSKA (reference sequence). Between the trimmed V and J ends, which lost 0 bases and 1 base, there was a span of 10 bases. The CDR3 covers 14 residues. The CDR3 spells CSARDRYASYEQYF. Here the CDR3 DNA reads TGCAGTGCTAGAGATCGTTATGCTTCCTACGAGCAGTACTTC.

This clonotype was counted ten times or more. The rearrangement joins TRBV30 to TRBJ1-1; D call uncertain. CDR3 length equals 14 residues. The V gene's germline CDR1 is GTSNPN and CDR2 SVGIG (reference sequence). V lost 4 bases, J lost 6 bases, and 18 bases lay in between. CDR3 protein: CAWNGNPGVAEAFF. CDR3 nucleotides: TGTGCCTGGAACGGTAACCCGGGTGTGGCTGAAGCTTTCTTT.

The sample holds many counts of this clonotype. This chain uses TRBV12-3 or TRBV12-4 with TRBJ1-2, with D possibly matching TRBD1 (5 bases). This CDR3 region has 16 residues. The V gene lost 1 base and the J gene lost 4 bases, with 16 bases spanning the gap. CDR3 nucleotide sequence: TGTGCCAGCAGTTTAGGAGGGGTCCAGAGAGGCTATGGCTACACCTTC. Protein: CASSLGGVQRGYGYTF.